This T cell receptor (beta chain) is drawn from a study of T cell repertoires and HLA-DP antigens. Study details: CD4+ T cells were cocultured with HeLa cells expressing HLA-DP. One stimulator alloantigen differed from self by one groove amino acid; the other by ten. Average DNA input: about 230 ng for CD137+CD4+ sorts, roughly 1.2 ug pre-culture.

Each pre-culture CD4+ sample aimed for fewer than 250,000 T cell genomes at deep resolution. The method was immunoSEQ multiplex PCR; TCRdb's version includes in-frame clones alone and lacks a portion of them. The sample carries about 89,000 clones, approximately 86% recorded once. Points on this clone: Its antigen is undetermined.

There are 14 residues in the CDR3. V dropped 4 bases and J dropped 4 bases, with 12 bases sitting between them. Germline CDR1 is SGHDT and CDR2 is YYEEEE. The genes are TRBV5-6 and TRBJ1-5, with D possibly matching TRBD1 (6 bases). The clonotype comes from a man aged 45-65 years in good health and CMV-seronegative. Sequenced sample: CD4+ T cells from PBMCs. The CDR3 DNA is TGTGCCAGCAGCAGCTCCGGGACAAATCAGCCCCAGCATTTT. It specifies CASSSSGTNQPQHF.